Listed below are T cell receptor beta chains from one sample, sequenced in a study of blood T cell repertoires in COVID-19. TCRdb's table, derived via immunoSEQ multiplex PCR, lists solely in-frame clones and lacks some. The sample records tens of thousands of clones, around 84% being singletons. The sample was peripheral blood. All receptors derive from a man between 65 and 85 years old with acute or convalescent COVID-19. CDR3s include the opening cysteine and the closing phenylalanine or tryptophan. The order of the fields is clone size, D gene, J gene, V gene, CDR3 length, CDR3 protein, CDR3 DNA. The D gene is left open where the match is weak. Clone size is stated in some rows and not others, as once, few, many or a class when expanded.

.,.,TRBJ1-2,TRBV5-1,14,CASSLGAGLYGYTF,TGCGCCAGCAGCTTGGGAGCGGGCCTCTATGGCTACACCTTC
.,.,TRBJ2-4,TRBV11-2,16,CASSSARAESYGIQYF,TGTGCCAGCAGCTCGGCCAGGGCGGAATCATATGGCATTCAGTACTTC
.,.,TRBJ1-1,TRBV7-9,13,CASSSQGNTEAFF,TGTGCCAGCAGCTCTCAGGGGAACACTGAAGCTTTCTTT
.,TRBD1,TRBJ1-2,TRBV5-8,15,CASSLKGQFNYGYTF,TGTGCCAGCAGCTTGAAGGGACAGTTTAACTATGGCTACACCTTC
.,.,TRBJ2-1,TRBV7-6,17,CASSLVGRREGDNEQFF,TGTGCCAGCAGCTTAGTGGGGCGCAGGGAAGGGGACAATGAGCAGTTCTTC
.,.,TRBJ1-2,TRBV7-9,12,CASDRLHYGYTF,TGTGCAAGCGACAGGCTCCACTATGGCTACACCTTC
.,.,TRBJ1-6,TRBV2,15,CASSEMASYNSPLHF,TGTGCCAGCAGTGAAATGGCTTCTTATAATTCACCCCTCCACTTT
.,.,TRBJ1-5,TRBV28,16,CASSSTRRVGNQPQHF,TGTGCCAGCAGTTCTACACGCAGGGTTGGCAATCAGCCCCAGCATTTT
.,.,TRBJ1-2,TRBV5-5,13,CASSKGQNYGYTF,TGTGCCAGCAGCAAAGGACAGAACTATGGCTACACCTTC
few,.,TRBJ2-7,TRBV30,11,CAWKGEYEQYF,TGTGCCTGGAAGGGAGAATACGAGCAGTACTTC
few,.,TRBJ1-5,TRBV4-1,16,CASSQAGLAGNQPQHF,TGCGCCAGCAGCCAAGCGGGATTAGCGGGGAATCAGCCCCAGCATTTT
.,TRBD2,TRBJ2-2,TRBV5-4,16,CASSLGEGRFTGELFF,TGTGCCAGCAGCTTGGGGGAGGGTCGGTTCACCGGGGAGCTGTTTTTT
.,.,TRBJ2-3,TRBV19,15,CASSIVSGRTDTQYF,TGTGCCAGTAGTATAGTGAGCGGTCGCACAGATACGCAGTATTTT